This T cell receptor beta chain stems from a study of neurological immune-mediated disorders. Noted time point: longitudinal time-point 1 (baseline). Germline loops: CDR1 MNHEY, CDR2 SMNVEV (reference sequence). The CDR3 has 14 amino acids. TCRdb reprocessed the 5' RACE reads via MiXCR and lists one record per CDR3 protein. This sample yields roughly 75,000 distinct CDR3 sequences, of which roughly 13% are seen a single time; around 4.3% belongs to the top ten. The chain links TRBV27 to TRBJ2-2; 7 bases map to TRBD2. The clonotype comes from a female donor with HTLV-1-associated myelopathy (HAM/TSP). Input material: PBMCs. The CDR3 nucleotides are TGTGTCACGTGGGGAGGGTTGGGGGCCGGGGAGCTGTTTTTT. Its translation: CVTWGGLGAGELFF.